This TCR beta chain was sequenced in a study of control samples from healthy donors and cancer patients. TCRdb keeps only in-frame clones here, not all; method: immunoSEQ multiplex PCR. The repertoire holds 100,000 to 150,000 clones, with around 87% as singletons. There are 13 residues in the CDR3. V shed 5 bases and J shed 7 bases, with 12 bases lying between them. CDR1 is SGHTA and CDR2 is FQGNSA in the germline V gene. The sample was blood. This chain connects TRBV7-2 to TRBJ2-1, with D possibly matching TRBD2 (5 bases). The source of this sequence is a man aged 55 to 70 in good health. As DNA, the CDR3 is TGTGCCAGCAGCGGACTGTACCCTAATGAGCAGTTCTTC. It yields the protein CASSGLYPNEQFF.